Below, 8 T cell receptor beta chains from the same sample are listed, as sequenced in a study of blood T cell repertoires in COVID-19. Using immunoSEQ multiplex PCR, the repertoire was profiled, and TCRdb retains in-frame clones only, with some absent. The table shows over 200,000 clones, with 75% to 85% occurring only once. Sample: peripheral blood. The receptors were gathered from a woman aged 25 to 39 with COVID-19, enrolled during active disease.

V gene TRBV27 combines with J gene TRBJ1-4; tentative D call: TRBD1 (6 bases). CDR1 is MNHEY, CDR2 SMNVEV, per germline (reference sequence). Between the trimmed V and J ends, which lost 5 bases and 6 bases, there was a span of 13 bases. This CDR3 region has 14 residues. CDR3 sequence: CASSPAGQYEKLFF. The CDR3 DNA reads TGTGCCAGCAGTCCCGCCGGACAGTATGAAAAACTGTTTTTT.

This rearrangement joins TRBV7-9 to TRBJ2-1; weak D call: TRBD2 (5 bases). Trimming shortened V by 5 bases and J by 0 bases, and 11 bases separated the two germline ends. CDR3 length equals 15 residues. Germline CDR1 is SEHNR and CDR2 is FQNEAQ (reference sequence). Here the CDR3 reads CASSISDSSYNEQFF. In DNA form, the CDR3 reads TGTGCCAGCAGCATTAGCGATAGCTCCTACAATGAGCAGTTCTTC.

J is TRBJ2-7 and V is TRBV6-2 or TRBV6-3; no definite D call. V was clipped by 4 bases and J by 4 bases, with 5 bases between them. CDR1 and CDR2 from the germline V gene are MNHEY and SVGEGT. The CDR3 covers 11 residues. The CDR3, as DNA: TGTGCCAGCAGTTCCGTATACGAGCAGTACTTC. Its translation: CASSSVYEQYF.

The V call is TRBV12-3 or TRBV12-4, the J call TRBJ2-7; D is possibly TRBD1 (6 bases). CDR3 size: 13 residues. The ends were cut back, 8 bases at V and 4 bases at J, with 15 bases in the middle. The CDR3 coding sequence is TGTGCCAGCGGACGGACAGAAAATTACGAGCAGTACTTC. Its protein is CASGRTENYEQYF.

In the case of this clone: Mismatch with germline at one junction end may stem from a read error. The chain combines TRBV5-1 with TRBJ2-5; perhaps TRBD2 as D (5 bases). Germline V gene lookup returns CDR1 SGHRS and CDR2 YFSETQ. The CDR3 contains 13 residues. CDR3 nucleotides: TGCGCCAGCAGCTTGGAAGGGAGTTGGACCCGGTACTTC. The encoded protein is CASSLEGSWTRYF.

The rearrangement links TRBV2 to TRBJ1-1, with TRBD1 matching over 8 bases. J gave up 4 bases and V 8 bases, and 6 bases lay outside the gene matches. The length of the CDR3 is 13 residues. Per germline, CDR1 SNHLY and CDR2 FYNNEI. CDR3 nucleotide sequence: TGTGCCAGCCTACAGGGGGAGAGCACTGAAGCTTTCTTT. Translated, it gives CASLQGESTEAFF.

This clone was seen only once. V usage is TRBV19 and J usage is TRBJ2-3; TRBD2 might be the D (5 bases). Between the trimmed V and J ends, which lost 8 bases and 1 base, there was a span of 19 bases. Germline CDR1 is LNHDA and CDR2 is SQIVND (reference sequence). The CDR3 extends over 16 amino acids. The CDR3 coding sequence is TGTGCCAGTTCCGCCTGGGCAGCGGCTCGCACAGATACGCAGTATTTT. Translating gives CASSAWAAARTDTQYF.

V and J are TRBV3-1 (or the pseudogene TRBV3-2) and TRBJ2-3, with D maybe TRBD2 (5 bases). The CDR3 loop spans 15 amino acids. V lost 4 bases to trimming and J lost 1 base, with 12 bases between them. Germline V gives CDR1 LGHDT, CDR2 YNNKEL (reference sequence). DNA of the CDR3: TGTGCCAGCAGCCCCGAAGGGAGCGGCACAGATACGCAGTATTTT. The encoded protein is CASSPEGSGTDTQYF.